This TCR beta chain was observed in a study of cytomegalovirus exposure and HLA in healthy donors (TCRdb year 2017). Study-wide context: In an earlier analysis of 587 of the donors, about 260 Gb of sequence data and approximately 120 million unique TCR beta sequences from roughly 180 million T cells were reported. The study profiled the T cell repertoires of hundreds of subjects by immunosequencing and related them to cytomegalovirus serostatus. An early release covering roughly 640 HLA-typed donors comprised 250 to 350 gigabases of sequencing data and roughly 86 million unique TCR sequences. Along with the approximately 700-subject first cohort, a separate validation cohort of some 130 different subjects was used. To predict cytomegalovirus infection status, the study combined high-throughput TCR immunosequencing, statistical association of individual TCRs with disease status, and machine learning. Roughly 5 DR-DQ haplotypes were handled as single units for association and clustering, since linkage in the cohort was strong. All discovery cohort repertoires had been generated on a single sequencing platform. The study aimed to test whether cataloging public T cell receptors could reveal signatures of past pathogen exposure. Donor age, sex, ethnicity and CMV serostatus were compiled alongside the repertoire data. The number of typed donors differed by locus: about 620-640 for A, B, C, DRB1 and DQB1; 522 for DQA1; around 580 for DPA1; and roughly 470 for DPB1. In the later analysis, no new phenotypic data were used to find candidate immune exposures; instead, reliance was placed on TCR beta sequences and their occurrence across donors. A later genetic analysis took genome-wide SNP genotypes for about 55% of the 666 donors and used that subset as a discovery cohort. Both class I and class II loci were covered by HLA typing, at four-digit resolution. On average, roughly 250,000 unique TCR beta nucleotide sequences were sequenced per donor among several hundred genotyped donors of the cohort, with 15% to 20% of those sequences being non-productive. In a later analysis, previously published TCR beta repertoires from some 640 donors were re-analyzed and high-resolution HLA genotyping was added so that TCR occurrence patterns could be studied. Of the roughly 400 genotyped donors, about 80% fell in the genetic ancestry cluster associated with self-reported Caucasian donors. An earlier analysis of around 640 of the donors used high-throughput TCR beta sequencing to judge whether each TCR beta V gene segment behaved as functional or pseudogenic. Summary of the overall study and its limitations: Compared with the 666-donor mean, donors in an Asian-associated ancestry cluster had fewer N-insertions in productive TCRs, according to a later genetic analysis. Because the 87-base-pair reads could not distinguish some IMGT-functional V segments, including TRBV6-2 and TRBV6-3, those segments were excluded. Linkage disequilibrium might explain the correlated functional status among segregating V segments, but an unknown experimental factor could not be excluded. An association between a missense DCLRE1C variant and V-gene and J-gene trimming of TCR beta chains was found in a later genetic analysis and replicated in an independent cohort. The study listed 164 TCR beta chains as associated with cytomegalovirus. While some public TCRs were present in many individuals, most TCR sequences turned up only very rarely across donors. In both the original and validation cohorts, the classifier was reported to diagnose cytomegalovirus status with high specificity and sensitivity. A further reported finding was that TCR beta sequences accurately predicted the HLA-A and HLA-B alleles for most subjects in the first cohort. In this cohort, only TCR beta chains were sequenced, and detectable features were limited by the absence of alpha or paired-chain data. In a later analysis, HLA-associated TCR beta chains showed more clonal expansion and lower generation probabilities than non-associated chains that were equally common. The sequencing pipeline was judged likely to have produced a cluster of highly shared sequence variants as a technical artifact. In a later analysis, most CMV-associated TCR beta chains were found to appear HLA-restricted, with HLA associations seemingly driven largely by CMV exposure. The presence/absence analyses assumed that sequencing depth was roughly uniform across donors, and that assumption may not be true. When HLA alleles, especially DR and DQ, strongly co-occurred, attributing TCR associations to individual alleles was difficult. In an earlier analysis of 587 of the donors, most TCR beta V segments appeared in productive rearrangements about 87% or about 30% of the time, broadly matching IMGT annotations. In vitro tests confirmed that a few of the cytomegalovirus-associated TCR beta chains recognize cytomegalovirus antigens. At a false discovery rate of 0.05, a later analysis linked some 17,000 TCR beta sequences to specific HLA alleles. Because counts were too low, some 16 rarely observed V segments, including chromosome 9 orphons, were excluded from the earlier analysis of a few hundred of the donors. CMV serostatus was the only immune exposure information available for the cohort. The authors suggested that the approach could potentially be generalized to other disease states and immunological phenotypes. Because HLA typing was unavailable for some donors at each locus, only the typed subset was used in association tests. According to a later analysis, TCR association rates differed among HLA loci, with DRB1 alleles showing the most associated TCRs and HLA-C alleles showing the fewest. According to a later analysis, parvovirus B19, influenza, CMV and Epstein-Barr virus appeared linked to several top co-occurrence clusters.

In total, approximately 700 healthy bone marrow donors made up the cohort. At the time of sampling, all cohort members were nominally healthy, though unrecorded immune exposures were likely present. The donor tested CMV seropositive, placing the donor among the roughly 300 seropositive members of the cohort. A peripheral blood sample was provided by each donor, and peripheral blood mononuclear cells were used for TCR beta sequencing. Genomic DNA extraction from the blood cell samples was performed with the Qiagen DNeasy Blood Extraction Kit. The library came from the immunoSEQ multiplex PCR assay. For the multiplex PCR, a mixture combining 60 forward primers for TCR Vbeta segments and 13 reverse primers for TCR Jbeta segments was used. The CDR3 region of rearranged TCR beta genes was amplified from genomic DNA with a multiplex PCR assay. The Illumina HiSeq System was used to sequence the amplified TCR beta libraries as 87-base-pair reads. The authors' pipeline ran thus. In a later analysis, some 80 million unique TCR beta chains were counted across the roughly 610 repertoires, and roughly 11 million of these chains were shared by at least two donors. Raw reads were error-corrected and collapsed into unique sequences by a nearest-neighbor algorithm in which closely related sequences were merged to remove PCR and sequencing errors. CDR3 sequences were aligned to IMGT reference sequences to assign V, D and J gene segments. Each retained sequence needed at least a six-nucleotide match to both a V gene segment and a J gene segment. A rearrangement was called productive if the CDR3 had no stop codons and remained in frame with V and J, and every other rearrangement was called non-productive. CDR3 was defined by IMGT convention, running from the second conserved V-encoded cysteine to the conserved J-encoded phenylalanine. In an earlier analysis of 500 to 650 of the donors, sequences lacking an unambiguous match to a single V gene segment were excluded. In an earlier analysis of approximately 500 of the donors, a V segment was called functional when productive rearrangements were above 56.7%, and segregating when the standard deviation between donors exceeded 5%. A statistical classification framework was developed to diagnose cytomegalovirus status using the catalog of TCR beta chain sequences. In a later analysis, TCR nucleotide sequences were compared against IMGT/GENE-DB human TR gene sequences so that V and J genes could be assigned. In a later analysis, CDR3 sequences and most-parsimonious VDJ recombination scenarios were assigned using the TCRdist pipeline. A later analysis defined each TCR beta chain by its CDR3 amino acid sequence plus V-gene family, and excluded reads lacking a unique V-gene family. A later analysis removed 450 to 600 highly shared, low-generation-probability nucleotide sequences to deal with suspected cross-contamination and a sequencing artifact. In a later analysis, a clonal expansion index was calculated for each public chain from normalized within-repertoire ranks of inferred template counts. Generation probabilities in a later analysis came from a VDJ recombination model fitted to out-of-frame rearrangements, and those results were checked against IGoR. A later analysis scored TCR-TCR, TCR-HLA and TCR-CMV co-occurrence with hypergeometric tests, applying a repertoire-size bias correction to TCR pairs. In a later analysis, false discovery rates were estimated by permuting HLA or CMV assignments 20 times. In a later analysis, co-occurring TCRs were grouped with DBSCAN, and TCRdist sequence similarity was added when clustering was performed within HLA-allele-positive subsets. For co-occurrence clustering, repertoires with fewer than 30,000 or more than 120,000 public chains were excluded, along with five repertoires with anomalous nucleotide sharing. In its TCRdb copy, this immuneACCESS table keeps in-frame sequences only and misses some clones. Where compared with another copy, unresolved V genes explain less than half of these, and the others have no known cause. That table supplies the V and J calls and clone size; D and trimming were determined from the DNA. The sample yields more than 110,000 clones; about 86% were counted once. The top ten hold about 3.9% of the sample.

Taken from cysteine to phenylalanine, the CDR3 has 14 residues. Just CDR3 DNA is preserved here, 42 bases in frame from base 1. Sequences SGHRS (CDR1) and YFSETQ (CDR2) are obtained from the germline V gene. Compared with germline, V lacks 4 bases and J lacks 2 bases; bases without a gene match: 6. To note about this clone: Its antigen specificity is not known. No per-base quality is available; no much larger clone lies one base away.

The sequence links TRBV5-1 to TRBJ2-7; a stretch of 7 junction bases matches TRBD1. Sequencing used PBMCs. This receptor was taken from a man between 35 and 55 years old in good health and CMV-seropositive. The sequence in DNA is TGCGCCAGCAGCCCATGGGGACAGACCTACGAGCAGTACTTC. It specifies CASSPWGQTYEQYF.